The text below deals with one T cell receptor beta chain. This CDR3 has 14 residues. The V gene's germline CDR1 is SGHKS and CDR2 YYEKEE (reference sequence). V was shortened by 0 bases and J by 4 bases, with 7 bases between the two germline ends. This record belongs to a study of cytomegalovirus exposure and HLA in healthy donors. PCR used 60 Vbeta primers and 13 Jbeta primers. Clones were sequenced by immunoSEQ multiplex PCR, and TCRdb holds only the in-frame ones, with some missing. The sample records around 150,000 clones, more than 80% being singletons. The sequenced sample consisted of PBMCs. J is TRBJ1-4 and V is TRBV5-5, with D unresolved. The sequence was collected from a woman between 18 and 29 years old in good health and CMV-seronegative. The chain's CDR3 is CASSLDGLNEKLFF. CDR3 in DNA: TGTGCCAGCAGCTTGGACGGACTTAATGAAAAACTGTTTTTT. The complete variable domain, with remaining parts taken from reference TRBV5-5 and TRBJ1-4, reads DAGVTQSPTHLIKTRGQQVTLRCSPISGHKSVSWYQQVLGQGPQFIFQYYEKEERGRGNFPDRFSARQFPNYSSELNVNALLLGDSALYLCASSLDGLNEKLFFGSGTQLSVL.